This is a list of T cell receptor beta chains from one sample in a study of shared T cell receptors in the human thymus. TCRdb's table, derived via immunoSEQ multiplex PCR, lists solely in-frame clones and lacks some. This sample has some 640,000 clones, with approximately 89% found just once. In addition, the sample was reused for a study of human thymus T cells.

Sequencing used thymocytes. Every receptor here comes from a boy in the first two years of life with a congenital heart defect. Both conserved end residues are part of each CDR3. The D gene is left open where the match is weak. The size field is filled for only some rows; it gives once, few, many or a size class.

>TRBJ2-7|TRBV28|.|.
TGTGCCAGCAGTTTTGGGCCACAGGGAAGGGAGCCCTACGAGCAGTACTTC
CASSFGPQGREPYEQYF
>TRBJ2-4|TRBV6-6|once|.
TGTGCCAGCAGCCGCAGGGGTTGGCTAGCCAAAAACATTCAGTACTTC
CASSRRGWLAKNIQYF
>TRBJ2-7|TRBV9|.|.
TGTGCCAGCAGCGTGGGAACAGGCCTGGTCGAGCAGTACTTC
CASSVGTGLVEQYF
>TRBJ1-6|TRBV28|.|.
TGTGCCAGCAGTTTAGAGGGTGGCTATAATTCACCCCTCCACTTT
CASSLEGGYNSPLHF
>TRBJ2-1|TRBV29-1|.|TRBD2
TGCAGCGGTCTACTAGCGACGAGCTCCTACAATGAGCAGTTCTTC
CSGLLATSSYNEQFF
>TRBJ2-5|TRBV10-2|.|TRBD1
TGCGCCAGCAGTAGGGGACAGGAGACCCAGTACTTC
CASSRGQETQYF
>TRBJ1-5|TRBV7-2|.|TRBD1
TGTGCCAGCAGCGCCCGGGACAGGGGCAATCAGCCCCAGCATTTT
CASSARDRGNQPQHF
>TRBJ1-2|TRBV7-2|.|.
TGTGCCAGCAGCCTAGTACCAGCAGGCCCCTATGGCTACACCTTC
CASSLVPAGPYGYTF
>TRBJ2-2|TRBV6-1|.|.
TGTGCCAGCAGTGAGATGGCCCCTCCGAACACCGGGGAGCTGTTTTTT
CASSEMAPPNTGELFF
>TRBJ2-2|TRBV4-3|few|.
TGCGCCAGCAGCCAAGGGGCGGGACAGAGAAACACCGGGGAGCTGTTTTTT
CASSQGAGQRNTGELFF
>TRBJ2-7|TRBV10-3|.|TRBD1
TGTGCCATCAGCGACTTGGACAGGCCCTACGAGCAGTACTTC
CAISDLDRPYEQYF
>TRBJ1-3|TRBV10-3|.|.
TGTGCCAGTAGAGGAGGGCTAGGTGGAAACACCATATATTTT
CASRGGLGGNTIYF
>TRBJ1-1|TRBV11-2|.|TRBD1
TGTGCCAGCAGCGAGAGGAACCCGGACAGGGCGAACACTGAAGCTTTCTTT
CASSERNPDRANTEAFF
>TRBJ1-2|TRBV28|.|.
TGTGCCAGCAGTTTACCGCAGGGACACTACTATGGCTACACCTTC
CASSLPQGHYYGYTF
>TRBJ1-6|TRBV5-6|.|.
TGTGCCAGCAGTAGGGGCCTTCAGGGGCGGAGGGACTATAATTCCCCCCTCCACTTT
CASSRGLQGRRDYNSPLHF
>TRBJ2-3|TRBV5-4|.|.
TGTGCCAGCAGTTGGCGGGGCTCGATCGTGCAGTATTTT
CASSWRGSIVQYF
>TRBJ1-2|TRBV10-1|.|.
TGCGCCAGCAGTGATTACCCCTCGGGCCCCAAGGGGTTGGGCTACACCTTC
CASSDYPSGPKGLGYTF
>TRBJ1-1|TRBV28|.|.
TGTGCCAGCAGTGCCAGACAGCTTGAAGCTTTCTTT
CASSARQLEAFF
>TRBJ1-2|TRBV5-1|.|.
TGCGCCAGCAGCTTGGAAGGAGCTTCGAGCTATGGCTACACCTTC
CASSLEGASSYGYTF
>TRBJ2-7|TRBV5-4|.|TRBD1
TGTGCCAGCAGCTTTCAGGGGGCGTACGAGCAGTACTTC
CASSFQGAYEQYF
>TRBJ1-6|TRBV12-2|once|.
TGTGCAAGTCGCCCTAGGTCGGAGGGACAGGTCGAGGGGTTTTATAATTCACCCCTCCACTTT
CASRPRSEGQVEGFYNSPLHF
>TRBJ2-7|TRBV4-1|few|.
TGCGCCAGCAGCCAAGAACTTGATAAACACCCAGGGTGCGAGCAGTACTTC
CASSQELDKHPGCEQYF